These 8 T cell receptor beta chains were all obtained from the same sample, sequenced in a study of human T cells and chemical hapten exposure. TCRdb analysed the RACE reads with MiXCR anew, one entry per CDR3 protein. In the table there are more than 45,000 distinct CDR3 sequences, about an eighth of which are singletons. Time point meaning: patch test 3, about 24 weeks after DPC sensitization. Treatment meaning: therapeutic diphenylcyclopropenone sensitization with weekly scalp DPC. Sequences were derived from whole blood, sampled in connection with sensitization to the hapten diphenylcyclopropenone (DPC). Receptor source: a man aged 30-40 years with alopecia areata. Some clones in this sample may be carry-over from other donors' samples.

Only a few counts were recorded for this clonotype. This chain uses TRBV3-1 with TRBJ2-7; TRBD1 might be the D (6 bases). CDR1 and CDR2 from the germline V gene are LGHDT and YNNKEL (reference sequence). Between the trimmed V and J ends, which lost 1 base and 3 bases, there was a span of 10 bases. CDR3 length equals 14 residues. This chain's CDR3 is CASSQVVDSYEQYF. CDR3 DNA sequence: TGTGCCAGCAGCCAAGTTGTGGACAGCTACGAGCAGTACTTC.

This clonotype was counted ten times or more. V usage is TRBV20-1 and J usage is TRBJ2-3, with TRBD1 identical over 8 bases. V was pared by 5 bases and J by 3 bases, with 10 bases of the junction left unmatched. The CDR3 is 15 amino acids. Germline loops: CDR1 DFQATT, CDR2 SNEGSKA (reference sequence). CDR3 sequence: CSAPRSDRVTDTQYF. In nucleotides, the CDR3 is TGCAGTGCTCCCCGATCGGACAGGGTGACAGATACGCAGTATTTT.

This clonotype was seen only a few times. This CDR3 reads CASTGEGFRFF. CDR3 in DNA: TGTGCCAGCACAGGGGAGGGGTTCCGGTTCTTC. This rearrangement joins TRBV2 to TRBJ2-1, with D tentatively TRBD2 (7 bases). The CDR3 runs to 11 residues. V dropped 7 bases and J dropped 15 bases, with 16 bases sitting between them. The germline CDR1 and CDR2 sequences are SNHLY and FYNNEI.

This clonotype has a single count. The chain is built from TRBV5-1 and TRBJ2-6; D gene unclear. Germline CDR1 reads SGHRS; CDR2 reads YFSETQ. Trimming took off 0 bases at V and 4 bases at J, with 11 bases between the two ends. This CDR3 has 16 amino acids. The CDR3 region has the DNA TGCGCCAGCAGCTTGGCCACTTTCCTCGGGGCCAACGTCCTGACTTTC. Its protein is CASSLATFLGANVLTF.

This clonotype came up many times. The rearrangement links TRBV10-2 to TRBJ1-1; maybe TRBD1 (5 bases). Trimming shortened V by 7 bases and J by 5 bases, and 14 bases separated the two germline ends. There are 13 residues in the CDR3. Germline loops: CDR1 WSHSY, CDR2 SAAADI. CDR3 bases: TGCGCCAGCACGGCAGGGATTGGGACTGAAGCTTTCTTT. Translation: CASTAGIGTEAFF.

The rearrangement joins TRBV2 to TRBJ1-5, with 8 bases fitting TRBD1. With V trimmed by 7 bases and J by 1 base, 6 bases remained unmatched. This CDR3 region has 15 residues. Germline values: CDR1 SNHLY, CDR2 FYNNEI. In DNA, the CDR3 is TGTGCCAGCACCACAGGGGGAGGAAGCAATCAGCCCCAGCATTTT. This codes for CASTTGGGSNQPQHF.

There are a few counts of this clonotype. The chain employs TRBV28 and TRBJ1-6; no firm D call. Germline loops: CDR1 MDHEN, CDR2 SYDVKM. The CDR3 sequence is 15 residues long. Trimming took off 2 bases at V and 5 bases at J, with 10 bases between the two ends. The CDR3: CASSLGNPDNSPLHF. The CDR3 nucleotides read TGTGCCAGCAGTTTAGGAAATCCCGATAATTCACCCCTCCACTTT.

The V and J genes are TRBV12-3 or TRBV12-4 and TRBJ1-2, with 9 bases lining up with TRBD1. The trim removed 5 bases at V and 5 bases at J, leaving 12 bases unmatched. The CDR3 contains 16 residues. Written as DNA, the CDR3 is TGTGCCAGCAGTAGCGTATATAGGACAGGGGAATATGGCTACACCTTC. Translated, it gives CASSSVYRTGEYGYTF.